The sequence of this T cell receptor beta chain was determined in a study of cytomegalovirus exposure and HLA in healthy donors. Across the whole study: Earlier work reported 100 million or so unique TCR beta sequences from 170 million or so T cells. General study results and limits: The majority of CMV-associated TCR beta chains were reported as apparently HLA-restricted in a later analysis.

Per the germline V gene, CDR1 is SGHRS and CDR2 is YFSETQ. This CDR3 is built from 16 residues. V was shortened by 2 bases and J by 3 bases, with 17 bases between the two germline ends. As regards this clone: What it binds is unknown.

PCR involved 60 Vbeta and 13 Jbeta primers. The assay was immunoSEQ multiplex PCR, and TCRdb's table has in-frame clones only and misses some. The sample records about 150,000 clones, approximately 75% being singletons. Donors sampled were nominally healthy, though unrecorded immune exposures were likely. The sequenced material came from PBMCs. The V and J genes are TRBV5-1 and TRBJ2-5; a weak D match, TRBD2 (6 bases). This receptor was obtained from a young man in good health and CMV-seronegative. The CDR3 region is CASSFGQRAAEETQYF. The CDR3 region has the DNA TGCGCCAGCAGCTTCGGCCAGCGGGCCGCCGAAGAGACCCAGTACTTC.